The source of this TCR beta chain is a study of STAT5B mutations in CD4+ large granular lymphocyte leukemia. The trim removed 3 bases at V and 0 bases at J, leaving 8 bases unmatched. Germline V CDR1 and CDR2: MDHEN, SYDVKM. This CDR3 is built from 17 residues. TCRdb keeps only in-frame clones here, not all; method: immunoSEQ multiplex PCR. This sample has about 38,000 clones, with around 75% found just once. Material: CD4+ T cells from blood buffy coats. This rearrangement joins TRBV28 to TRBJ2-3; TRBD2 agrees at 8 bases. The source is a human donor in good health. DNA of the CDR3: TGTGCCAGCAGTTTGGACCAACTAGCGGCCAGCACAGATACGCAGTATTTT. Translated: CASSLDQLAASTDTQYF.